This T cell receptor beta chain was captured by sequencing in a study of cytomegalovirus exposure and HLA in healthy donors. Generated by immunoSEQ multiplex PCR, the TCRdb table keeps only in-frame clones and is missing some. This sample has about 360,000 clones; 75% to 90% occur once, and the top ten carry approximately 0.86%. Study outcomes and limitations: The study labeled 164 TCR beta chains cytomegalovirus-associated. Using the classifier, cytomegalovirus status was reportedly diagnosed with high specificity and sensitivity. Subsequent analysis of the approximately 110 validation repertoires found a tendency for first-cohort TCR clusters to co-occur.

Concerning this clone itself: No antigen is known for it.

Trimming removed 2 bases from V and 5 bases from J, with 18 bases in between. This CDR3 is built from 16 residues. Germline V gives CDR1 MNHEY, CDR2 SVGAGI. The sample comprised PBMCs. The TCR originated in a young woman in good health and CMV-seronegative. This sequence joins TRBV6-5 and TRBJ2-5, with D tentatively TRBD2 (5 bases). CDR3 region: CASSYAPPDYLETQYF. CDR3 DNA sequence: TGTGCCAGCAGTTACGCTCCACCAGACTATCTGGAGACCCAGTACTTC.